The 25 T cell receptor beta chains in this list originate from one sample, sequenced in a study of shared clonotypes between healthy human individuals. Repertoires were generated with immunoSEQ multiplex PCR, while TCRdb's copy carries only in-frame clones and drops some. The sample consists of 2 million to 2.5 million clones, 90% to 95% of them appearing once. The sample comprised naive CD4+ T cells sorted from blood. The subset is: CD45RA+ positively selected. The receptor set was obtained from a man between 18 and 35 years old in good health.

Ten or more counts support this clone. This chain links TRBV5-1 with TRBJ2-7; 10 nucleotides line up with TRBD2. Unmatched junction bases numbered 5, after V lost 0 bases and J lost 5 bases. The CDR3 extends over 15 amino acids. CDR1 is SGHRS and CDR2 is YFSETQ in the germline V gene. In nucleotides, the CDR3 is TGCGCCAGCAGCTTGGGACTAGCGGGCCTGGACGAGCAGTACTTC. Translated: CASSLGLAGLDEQYF.

The J gene is TRBJ2-5, the V gene TRBV5-1, with TRBD2 identical over 7 bases. This CDR3 has 15 residues. The trim removed 4 bases at V and 5 bases at J, leaving 11 bases unmatched. Germline V CDR1 and CDR2: SGHRS, YFSETQ. CDR3 loop: CASSVAPGRAETQYF. The DNA of the CDR3 is TGCGCCAGCAGCGTAGCCCCGGGGAGGGCTGAGACCCAGTACTTC.

The V gene is TRBV29-1, the J gene TRBJ1-4; D is undetermined. The CDR3 length is 13 residues. The germline V and J ends were trimmed by 6 bases and 1 base, with 9 bases remaining between them. Germline V gene data show CDR1 as SQVTM and CDR2 as ANQGSEA. Written as DNA, the CDR3 is TGCAGCGTCGCCCGGGGAACTAATGAAAAACTGTTTTTT. This codes for CSVARGTNEKLFF.

The V and J genes are TRBV7-8 and TRBJ1-5; maybe TRBD1 (5 bases). In germline, CDR1 is SGHVS, CDR2 FQNEAQ. There are 13 residues in the CDR3. Trimming cost V 2 bases and J 5 bases, with 7 bases left between them. The CDR3 coding sequence is TGTGCCAGCAGCTTAATAGGGGATCAGCCCCAGCATTTT. Translation gives CASSLIGDQPQHF.

This chain connects TRBV7-2 to TRBJ2-5, with 11 positions matching TRBD2. Trimming at V came to 1 base and at J to 4 bases, leaving 11 bases not matched to a gene. This CDR3 contains 18 residues. Germline-derived CDR1 and CDR2 are SGHTA and FQGNSA. The CDR3 sequence is CASSLGEASGRYGETQYF. CDR3 sequence (DNA): TGTGCCAGCAGCTTAGGAGAGGCTAGCGGGAGGTATGGAGAGACCCAGTACTTC.

This chain joins TRBV6-1 and TRBJ1-4; D remains unclear. The germline V gene encodes CDR1 MNHNS and CDR2 SASEGT. Trimming left V 8 bases short and J 4 bases short, with 8 bases between. This CDR3 region has 12 residues. The CDR3 DNA sequence: TGTGCCAGCCTCTATGGTAATGAAAAACTGTTTTTT. As protein: CASLYGNEKLFF.

V gene TRBV29-1 combines with J gene TRBJ2-7, with 11 bases identical to TRBD1. V trimming: 3 bases; J trimming: 5 bases; junction bases outside the gene matches: 6. Germline values: CDR1 SQVTM, CDR2 ANQGSEA. The CDR3 is 14 amino acids. The DNA of the CDR3 is TGCAGCGTTGAGGCGGACAGGGGGCGCGACGAGCAGTACTTC. Translated: CSVEADRGRDEQYF.

This clone was found once. V usage is TRBV5-4 and J usage is TRBJ2-7; 8 bases agree with TRBD1. Germline CDR1 reads SGHNT; CDR2 reads YYREEE (reference sequence). CDR3 size: 16 residues. The V gene end was trimmed by 1 base and the J gene end by 0 bases; junction bases not matched to a gene: 6. The CDR3 loop is CASSLTGQASSYEQYF. The CDR3 DNA follows: TGTGCCAGCAGCTTGACGGGACAGGCTAGCTCCTACGAGCAGTACTTC.

About this clone itself: The sample holds other DNA sequences that translate to the same CDR3. V usage is TRBV18 and J usage is TRBJ2-3; D gene ambiguous. V was pared by 6 bases and J by 1 base, with 8 bases between. Germline CDR1 is KGHSH and CDR2 is LQKENI. CDR3 length equals 13 residues. CDR3: CASSLGRTDTQYF. In DNA, the CDR3 is TGTGCCAGCTCCCTCGGTCGCACAGATACGCAGTATTTT.

The J gene is TRBJ2-7, the V gene TRBV5-4; D ambiguous. The V and J ends lost 3 bases and 3 bases respectively, with 13 bases between them. This CDR3 has 14 residues. Germline values: CDR1 SGHNT, CDR2 YYREEE (reference sequence). In DNA form, the CDR3 reads TGTGCCAGCAGCTCTCGCGACACTTACTACGAGCAGTACTTC. Translation: CASSSRDTYYEQYF.

The genes are TRBV5-4 and TRBJ2-3; 12 positions match TRBD2. J gave up 9 bases and V 6 bases, and 17 bases lay outside the gene matches. Germline V gene lookup returns CDR1 SGHNT and CDR2 YYREEE (reference sequence). This CDR3 is built from 17 residues. The CDR3 here is CASTNGGLAGGPATQYF. Here the CDR3 DNA reads TGTGCCAGCACCAATGGTGGGCTAGCGGGGGGGCCCGCGACGCAGTATTTT.

The gene calls are TRBV5-1 and TRBJ2-1; 7 nucleotides agree with TRBD2. The CDR3 spans 17 residues. V lost 3 bases and J lost 4; bases outside the gene matches: 13. The V gene's germline CDR1 is SGHRS and CDR2 YFSETQ. CDR3 DNA: TGCGCCAGCAGCTCTCCCTTATGGGCGGGAGAATACAATGAGCAGTTCTTC. Protein product: CASSSPLWAGEYNEQFF.

This clone was observed a handful of times. Additional DNA sequences in this sample encode the identical CDR3. The chain is built from TRBV10-3 and TRBJ2-5; D ambiguous. The length of the CDR3 is 12 residues. V lost 0 bases and J lost 5, with 4 bases in between. Germline CDR1 ENHRY, CDR2 SYGVKD. The CDR3 region has the DNA TGTGCCATCAGTGAGTCTCGGGAGACCCAGTACTTC. Protein sequence: CAISESRETQYF.

This clone was counted a single time. The chain has TRBV10-3 and TRBJ2-7; the D is unclear. With 2 bases removed from V and 2 bases from J, the gap between germline ends came to 16 bases. CDR1 is ENHRY, CDR2 SYGVKD, per germline. This CDR3 has 16 amino acids. In DNA, the CDR3 is TGTGCCATCAGTGAGAAAGAGACTGGAATCCCCTACGAGCAGTACTTC. Its translation: CAISEKETGIPYEQYF.

V usage is TRBV6-5 and J usage is TRBJ2-7; 7 bases agree with TRBD1. The junction had 8 bases not matched to a gene; V was cut back by 6 bases and J by 3 bases. The CDR3 sequence is 14 residues long. CDR1 is MNHEY and CDR2 is SVGAGI in the germline V gene. CDR3 nucleotides: TGTGCCAGCAGCCTATACAGGGGCGGCTACGAGCAGTACTTC. This codes for CASSLYRGGYEQYF.

The CDR3 DNA reads as TGTGCCAGCAGTTACCGGAGCGGGGGTATATACAATGAGCAGTTCTTC. This gives the protein CASSYRSGGIYNEQFF. V and J are TRBV6-5 and TRBJ2-1; the match to TRBD2 covers 8 bases. Germline-derived CDR1 and CDR2 are MNHEY and SVGAGI. The CDR3 contains 16 residues. J lost 4 bases, V lost 2 bases, and 7 bases had no gene match.

This chain joins TRBV5-1 and TRBJ2-1, with TRBD1 identical over 10 bases. V lost 3 bases to trimming and J lost 4 bases; unmatched junction nucleotides: 13. The CDR3 has 18 amino acids. Germline-derived CDR1 and CDR2 are SGHRS and YFSETQ. Here the CDR3 reads CASSSPHPGQGTYNEQFF. CDR3 in DNA: TGCGCCAGCAGCTCGCCACACCCGGGACAGGGGACGTACAATGAGCAGTTCTTC.

V usage is TRBV27 and J usage is TRBJ1-1, with 7 bases fitting TRBD1. The germline gives CDR1 MNHEY, CDR2 SMNVEV (reference sequence). The CDR3 consists of 16 residues. The trim removed 2 bases at V and 0 bases at J, leaving 6 bases unmatched. The DNA of the CDR3 is TGTGCCAGCAGTTTAGCGGCAGGGGGGATGAACACTGAAGCTTTCTTT. It encodes CASSLAAGGMNTEAFF.

V and J are TRBV7-9 and TRBJ2-1, with a weak D call TRBD2 (7 bases). This CDR3 has 13 residues. Trimming removed 6 bases at V and 7 bases at J, with 13 bases between. Germline V CDR1 and CDR2: SEHNR, FQNEAQ (reference sequence). CDR3 loop: CASRTGTTNEQFF. DNA of the CDR3: TGTGCCAGCAGAACAGGGACTACAAATGAGCAGTTCTTC.

This chain joins TRBV7-9 and TRBJ2-2, with 8 bases matching TRBD1. Germline CDR1 SEHNR, CDR2 FQNEAQ (reference sequence). The CDR3 has 15 residues. With V trimmed by 0 bases and J by 4 bases, 1 base remained unmatched. The CDR3 loop reads CASSLATGATGELFF. As DNA, the CDR3 is TGTGCCAGCAGCTTAGCGACAGGGGCCACCGGGGAGCTGTTTTTT.

The chain combines TRBV6-6 with TRBJ1-2; possible D gene TRBD1, 5 bases. Germline V gene lookup returns CDR1 MNHNY and CDR2 SVGAGI (reference sequence). This CDR3 is built from 13 residues. The V end lost 5 bases, the J end lost 4 bases, and 11 bases lay between the germline ends. The CDR3 sequence: CASSTGVGYGYTF. CDR3 bases: TGTGCCAGCAGTACGGGGGTGGGCTATGGCTACACCTTC.

The chain has TRBV6-1 and TRBJ2-7, with unresolved D. The CDR3 runs to 13 residues. Between the trimmed V and J ends, which lost 6 bases and 4 bases, there was a span of 13 bases. Germline V gene data show CDR1 as MNHNS and CDR2 as SASEGT. The CDR3 DNA follows: TGTGCCAGCAGGCCGGCCAGCGAATACGAGCAGTACTTC. Translation gives CASRPASEYEQYF.

DNA of the CDR3: TGTGCCAGCAGTGTACGACAGGGCGACACTGAAGCTTTCTTT. Encoded protein: CASSVRQGDTEAFF. The chain combines TRBV6-1 with TRBJ1-1; 7 bases match TRBD1. This CDR3 has 14 residues. V lost 4 bases to trimming and J lost 3 bases; unmatched junction nucleotides: 5. CDR1 and CDR2 from the germline V gene are MNHNS and SASEGT.

The rearrangement links TRBV6-1 to TRBJ1-2; D might be TRBD1 (6 bases). The length of the CDR3 is 14 residues. V was trimmed by 6 bases and J by 4 bases, leaving 15 bases between them. Germline values: CDR1 MNHNS, CDR2 SASEGT. The CDR3 loop reads CASRDPTGTYGYTF. The CDR3 DNA reads TGTGCCAGCAGGGACCCGACAGGAACCTATGGCTACACCTTC.

This chain links TRBV19 with TRBJ2-1, with unresolved D. Germline V gene lookup returns CDR1 LNHDA and CDR2 SQIVND (reference sequence). This CDR3 spans 15 amino acids. V gave up 4 bases and J gave up 8 bases, with 18 bases separating them. CDR3 sequence reads: CASSRLVYVSDEQFF. CDR3 DNA sequence: TGTGCCAGTAGTAGGCTCGTCTATGTTTCGGATGAGCAGTTCTTC.